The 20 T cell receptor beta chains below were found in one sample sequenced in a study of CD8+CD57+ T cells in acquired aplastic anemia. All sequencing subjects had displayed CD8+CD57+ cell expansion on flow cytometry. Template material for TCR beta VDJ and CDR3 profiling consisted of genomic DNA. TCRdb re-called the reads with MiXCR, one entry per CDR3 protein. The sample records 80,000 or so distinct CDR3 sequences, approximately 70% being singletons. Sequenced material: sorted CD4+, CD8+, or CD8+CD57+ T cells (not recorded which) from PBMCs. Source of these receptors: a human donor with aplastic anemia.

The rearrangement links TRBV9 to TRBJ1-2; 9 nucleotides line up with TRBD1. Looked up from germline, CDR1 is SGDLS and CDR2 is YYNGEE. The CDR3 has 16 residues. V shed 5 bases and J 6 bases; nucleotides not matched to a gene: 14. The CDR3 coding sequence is TGTGCCAGCAGGAATCTGGGGACAGGGTATACGGATGGCTACACCTTC. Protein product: CASRNLGTGYTDGYTF. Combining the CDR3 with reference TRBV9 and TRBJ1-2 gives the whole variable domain DSGVTQTPKHLITATGQRVTLRCSPRSGDLSVYWYQQSLDQGLQFLIQYYNGEERAKGNILERFSAQQFPDLHSELNLSSLELGDSALYFCASRNLGTGYTDGYTFGSGTRLTVV.

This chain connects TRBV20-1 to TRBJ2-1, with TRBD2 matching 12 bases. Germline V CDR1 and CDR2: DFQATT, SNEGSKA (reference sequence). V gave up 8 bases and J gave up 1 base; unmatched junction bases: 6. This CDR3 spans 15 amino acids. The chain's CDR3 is CSSLAGGLSYNEQFF. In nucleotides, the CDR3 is TGCAGTTCACTAGCGGGAGGTTTATCCTACAATGAGCAGTTCTTC.

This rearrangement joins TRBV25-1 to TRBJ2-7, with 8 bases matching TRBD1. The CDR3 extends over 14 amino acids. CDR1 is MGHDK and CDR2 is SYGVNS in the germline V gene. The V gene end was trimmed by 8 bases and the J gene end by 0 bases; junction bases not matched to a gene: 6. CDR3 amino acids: CASGTGRPSYEQYF. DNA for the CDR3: TGTGCCAGCGGGACAGGCCGTCCCTCCTACGAGCAGTACTTC.

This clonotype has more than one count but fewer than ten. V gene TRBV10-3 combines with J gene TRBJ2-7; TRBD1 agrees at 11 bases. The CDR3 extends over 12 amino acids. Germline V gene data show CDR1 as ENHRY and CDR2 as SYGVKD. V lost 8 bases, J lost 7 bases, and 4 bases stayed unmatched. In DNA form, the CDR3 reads TGTGCCATCGGACAGGGGGCGCGGGAGCAGTACTTC. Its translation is CAIGQGAREQYF.

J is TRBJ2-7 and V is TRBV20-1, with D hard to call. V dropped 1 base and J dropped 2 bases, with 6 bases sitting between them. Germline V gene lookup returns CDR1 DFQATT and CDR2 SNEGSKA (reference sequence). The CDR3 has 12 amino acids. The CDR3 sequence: CSARAQTYEQYF. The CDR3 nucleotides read TGCAGTGCTAGAGCCCAAACCTACGAGCAGTACTTC.

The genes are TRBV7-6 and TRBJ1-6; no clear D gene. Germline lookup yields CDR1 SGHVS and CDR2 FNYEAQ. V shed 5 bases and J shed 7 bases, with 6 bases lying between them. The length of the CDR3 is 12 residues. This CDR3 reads CASSPPNSPLHF. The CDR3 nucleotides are TGTGCCAGCAGCCCACCGAATTCACCCCTCCACTTT.

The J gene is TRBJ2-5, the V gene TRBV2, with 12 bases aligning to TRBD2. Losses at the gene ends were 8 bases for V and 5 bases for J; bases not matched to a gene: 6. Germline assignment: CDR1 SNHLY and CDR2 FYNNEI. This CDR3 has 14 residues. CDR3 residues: CASASGGAGETQYF. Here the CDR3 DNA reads TGTGCCAGCGCTAGCGGGGGGGCCGGGGAGACCCAGTACTTC.

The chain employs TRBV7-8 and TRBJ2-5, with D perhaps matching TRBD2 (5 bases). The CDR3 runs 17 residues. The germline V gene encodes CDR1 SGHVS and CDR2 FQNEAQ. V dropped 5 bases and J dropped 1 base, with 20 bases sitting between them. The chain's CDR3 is CASSEPFPGGRQETQYF. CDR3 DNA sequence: TGTGCCAGCAGCGAGCCCTTCCCGGGCGGGCGCCAAGAGACCCAGTACTTC.

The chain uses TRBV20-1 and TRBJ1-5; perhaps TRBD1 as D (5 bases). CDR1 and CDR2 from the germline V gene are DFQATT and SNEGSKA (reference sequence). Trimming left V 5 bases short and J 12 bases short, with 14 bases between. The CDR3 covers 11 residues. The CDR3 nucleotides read TGCAGTGCTGGGGCCGCGATGGTCCAGCATTTT. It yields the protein CSAGAAMVQHF.

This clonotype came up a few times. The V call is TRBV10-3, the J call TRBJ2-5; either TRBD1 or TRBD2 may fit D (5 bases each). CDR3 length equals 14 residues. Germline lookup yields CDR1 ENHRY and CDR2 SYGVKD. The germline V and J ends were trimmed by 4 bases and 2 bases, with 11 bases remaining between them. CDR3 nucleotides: TGTGCCATCAGTGTAGGGACGGAACAAGAGACCCAGTACTTC. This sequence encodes CAISVGTEQETQYF.

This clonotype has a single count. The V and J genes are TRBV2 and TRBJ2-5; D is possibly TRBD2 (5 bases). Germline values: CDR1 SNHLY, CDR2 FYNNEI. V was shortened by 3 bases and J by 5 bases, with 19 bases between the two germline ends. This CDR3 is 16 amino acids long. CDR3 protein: CASSDLDAKLAETQYF. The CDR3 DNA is TGTGCCAGCAGTGACCTTGATGCGAAGTTAGCGGAGACCCAGTACTTC.

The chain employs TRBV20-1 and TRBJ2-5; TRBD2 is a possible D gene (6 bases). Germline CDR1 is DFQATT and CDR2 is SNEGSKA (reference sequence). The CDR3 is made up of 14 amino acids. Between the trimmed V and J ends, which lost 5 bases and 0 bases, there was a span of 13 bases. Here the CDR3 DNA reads TGCAGTGCTTTCTTAAAGCGGGACCAAGAGACCCAGTACTTC. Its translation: CSAFLKRDQETQYF.

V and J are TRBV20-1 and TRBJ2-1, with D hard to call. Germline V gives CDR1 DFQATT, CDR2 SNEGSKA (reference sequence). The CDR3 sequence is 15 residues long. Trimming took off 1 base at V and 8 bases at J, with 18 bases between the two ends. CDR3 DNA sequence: TGCAGTGCTAGAGTTCCCAAGCATGTCGCGGATGAGCAGTTCTTC. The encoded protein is CSARVPKHVADEQFF.

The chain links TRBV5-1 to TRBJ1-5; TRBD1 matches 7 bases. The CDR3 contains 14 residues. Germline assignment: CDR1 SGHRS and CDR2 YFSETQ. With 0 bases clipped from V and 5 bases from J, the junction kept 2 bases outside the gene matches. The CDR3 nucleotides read TGCGCCAGCAGCTTGGGACAGGGTGATCAGCCCCAGCATTTT. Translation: CASSLGQGDQPQHF.

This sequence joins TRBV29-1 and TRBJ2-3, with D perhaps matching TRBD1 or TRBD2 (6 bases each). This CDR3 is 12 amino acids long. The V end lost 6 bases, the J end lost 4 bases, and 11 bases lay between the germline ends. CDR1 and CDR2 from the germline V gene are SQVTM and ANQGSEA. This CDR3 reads CSVGQRADTQYF. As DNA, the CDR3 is TGCAGCGTAGGACAGCGGGCAGATACGCAGTATTTT.

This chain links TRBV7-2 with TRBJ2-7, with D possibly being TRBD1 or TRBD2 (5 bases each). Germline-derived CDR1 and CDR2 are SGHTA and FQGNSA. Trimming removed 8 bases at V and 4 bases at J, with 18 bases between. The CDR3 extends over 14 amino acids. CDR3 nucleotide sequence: TGTGCCAGCCGGCGGGTGGGGCAGTCGTACGAGCAGTACTTC. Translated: CASRRVGQSYEQYF.

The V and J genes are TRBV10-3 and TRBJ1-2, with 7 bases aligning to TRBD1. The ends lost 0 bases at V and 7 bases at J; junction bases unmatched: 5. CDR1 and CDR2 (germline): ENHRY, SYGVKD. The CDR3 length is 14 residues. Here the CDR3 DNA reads TGTGCCATCAGTGAGTCAGACAGGGCGTCTGGCTACACCTTC. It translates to CAISESDRASGYTF.

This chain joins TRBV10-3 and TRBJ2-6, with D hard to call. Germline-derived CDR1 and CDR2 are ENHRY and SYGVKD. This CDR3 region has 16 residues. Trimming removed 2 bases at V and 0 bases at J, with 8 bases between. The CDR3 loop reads CAISEMWSSGANVLTF. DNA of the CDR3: TGTGCCATCAGTGAGATGTGGAGCTCTGGGGCCAACGTCCTGACTTTC.

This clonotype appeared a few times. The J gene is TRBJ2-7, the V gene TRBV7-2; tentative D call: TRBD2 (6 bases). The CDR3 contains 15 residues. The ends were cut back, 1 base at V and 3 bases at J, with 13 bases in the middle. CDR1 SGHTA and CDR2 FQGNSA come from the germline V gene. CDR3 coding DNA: TGTGCCAGCAGCTTAGGGCCCGCGGGAAACTACGAGCAGTACTTC. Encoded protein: CASSLGPAGNYEQYF.

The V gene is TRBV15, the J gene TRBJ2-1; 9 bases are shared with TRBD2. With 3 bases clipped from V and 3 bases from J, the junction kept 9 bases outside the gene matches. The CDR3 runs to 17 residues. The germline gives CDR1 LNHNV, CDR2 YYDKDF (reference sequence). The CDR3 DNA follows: TGTGCCACCAGCAGCCTGACCGGGACTAGCTTCTACAATGAGCAGTTCTTC. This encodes CATSSLTGTSFYNEQFF. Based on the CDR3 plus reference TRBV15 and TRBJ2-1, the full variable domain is DAMVIQNPRYQVTQFGKPVTLSCSQTLNHNVMYWYQQKSSQAPKLLFHYYDKDFNNEADTPDNFQSRRPNTSFCFLDIRSPGLGDTAMYLCATSSLTGTSFYNEQFFGPGTRLTVL.